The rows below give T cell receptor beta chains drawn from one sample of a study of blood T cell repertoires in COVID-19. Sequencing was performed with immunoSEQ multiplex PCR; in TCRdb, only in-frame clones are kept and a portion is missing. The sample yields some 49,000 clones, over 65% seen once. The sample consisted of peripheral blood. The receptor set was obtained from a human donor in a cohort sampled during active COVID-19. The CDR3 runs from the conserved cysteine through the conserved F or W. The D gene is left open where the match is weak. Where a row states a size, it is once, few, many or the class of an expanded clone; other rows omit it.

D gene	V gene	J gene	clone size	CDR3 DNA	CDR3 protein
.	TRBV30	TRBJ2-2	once	TGTGCCTGGAACGTCGGCGGGGAGCTGTTTTTT	CAWNVGGELFF
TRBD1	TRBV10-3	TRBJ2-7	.	TGTGCCTCCGGACAGGACCCGTACGAGCAGTACTTC	CASGQDPYEQYF
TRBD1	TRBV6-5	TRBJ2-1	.	TGTGCCAGTGTCCGGGACAGGGGCAGGAATGAGCAGTTCTTC	CASVRDRGRNEQFF
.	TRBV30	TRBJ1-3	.	TGTGCCTGGAGTCGGCGGGGGGTGGCGTTTGGAAACACCATATATTTT	CAWSRRGVAFGNTIYF
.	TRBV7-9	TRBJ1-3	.	TGTGCCAGCTATAGGGCGGGCGGGGCTGGAAACACCATATATTTT	CASYRAGGAGNTIYF
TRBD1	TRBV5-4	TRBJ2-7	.	TGTGCCAGCAGCTTGGGGGACAGGGGGCCGCGCGAGCAGTACTTC	CASSLGDRGPREQYF
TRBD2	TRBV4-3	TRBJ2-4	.	TGCGCCAGCAGCCAAGATCTCCCAGCGGGGGCCGGAAACATTCAGTACTTC	CASSQDLPAGAGNIQYF
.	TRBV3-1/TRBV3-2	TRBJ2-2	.	TGTGCCAGCAGCCAAGAATCGTTGAGTAACGGGGAGCTGTTTTTT	CASSQESLSNGELFF
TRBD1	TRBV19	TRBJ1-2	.	TGTGCCAGTAGTACCGGACAGGGGGCATTTAATGGCTACACCTTC	CASSTGQGAFNGYTF
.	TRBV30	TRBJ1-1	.	TGTGCCTGGAGTGGAGACAGGTTGAACACTGAAGCTTTCTTT	CAWSGDRLNTEAFF